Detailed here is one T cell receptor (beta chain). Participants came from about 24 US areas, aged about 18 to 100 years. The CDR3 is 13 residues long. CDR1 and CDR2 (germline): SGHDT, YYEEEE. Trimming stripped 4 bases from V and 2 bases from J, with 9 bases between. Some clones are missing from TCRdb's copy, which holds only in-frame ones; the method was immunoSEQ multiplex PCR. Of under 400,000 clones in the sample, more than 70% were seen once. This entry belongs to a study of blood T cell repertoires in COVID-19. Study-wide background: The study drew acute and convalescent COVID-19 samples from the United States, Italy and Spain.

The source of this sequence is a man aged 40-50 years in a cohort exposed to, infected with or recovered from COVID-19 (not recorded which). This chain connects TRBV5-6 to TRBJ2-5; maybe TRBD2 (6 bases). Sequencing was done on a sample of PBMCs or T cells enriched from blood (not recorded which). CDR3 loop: CASSGGTQETQYF. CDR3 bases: TGTGCCAGCAGCGGCGGGACTCAAGAGACCCAGTACTTC.